This passage covers 32 T cell receptor beta chains from one sample sequenced in a study of regulatory T cells in long-lasting Graves disease. Noted time point: newly diagnosed GD, antithyroid drugs for less than 3 months. PBMC RNA was the source of the TCR library. The TCR beta library used iRepertoire HTBI primers with Arm-PCR amplification of CDR3. TCRdb reprocessed the multiplex PCR reads with MiXCR, giving one entry per CDR3 protein. Counted here are roughly 610,000 distinct CDR3 sequences, 16% occurring once; the ten biggest clones make up under 20%. These same data were also listed under a study on T cells in Graves' hyperthyroidism and ophthalmopathy.

This sample comprised peripheral blood mononuclear cells (PBMCs), obtained at new diagnosis, from a patient treated with antithyroid drugs. The source is a woman under 40 with Graves disease.

J is TRBJ2-1 and V is TRBV12-5; tentative D call: TRBD2 (5 bases). The CDR3 runs to 14 residues. Germline V CDR1 and CDR2: LGHNT, FRNRAP. The V and J ends lost 0 bases and 5 bases respectively, with 8 bases between them. DNA of the CDR3: TGTGCTAGTGGTTTGGTCGGGAAGAACAATGAGCAGTTCTTC. It encodes CASGLVGKNNEQFF.

This clonotype was observed a few times. This sequence joins TRBV2 and TRBJ2-6, with no clear D. CDR3 length equals 16 residues. CDR1 is SNHLY, CDR2 FYNNEI, per germline. The germline V and J ends were trimmed by 6 bases and 3 bases, with 15 bases remaining between them. The CDR3 here is CASSPLLGFGANVLTF. DNA for the CDR3: TGTGCCAGCAGCCCCCTGTTGGGGTTTGGGGCCAACGTCCTGACTTTC.

This clonotype was counted between two and nine times. This chain connects TRBV6-1 to TRBJ2-5, with 7 nucleotides matching TRBD1. The V and J ends lost 6 bases and 7 bases, in that order; junction bases with no gene match: 14. The CDR3 has 15 amino acids. Germline CDR1 reads MNHNS; CDR2 reads SASEGT. This CDR3 is CASRTTGKGTPTQYF. Written as DNA, the CDR3 is TGTGCCAGCAGAACGACAGGGAAGGGGACGCCGACCCAGTACTTC.

This clonotype has a handful of counts. The chain recombines TRBV2 with TRBJ2-7; D possibly corresponds to TRBD1 (6 bases). Trimming cost V 6 bases and J 0 bases, with 9 bases left between them. Germline CDR1 and CDR2: SNHLY and FYNNEI. The CDR3 extends over 13 amino acids. CDR3 nucleotide sequence: TGTGCCAGCAGAGGGGGATTCTCCTACGAGCAGTACTTC. Protein sequence: CASRGGFSYEQYF.

This chain links TRBV6-1 with TRBJ2-6; D ambiguous. The V and J ends lost 1 base and 0 bases respectively, with 7 bases between them. This CDR3 has 16 amino acids. CDR1 and CDR2 (germline): MNHNS, SASEGT. The CDR3 nucleotides read TGTGCCAGCAGTGAAGGAAAGAGCTCTGGGGCCAACGTCCTGACTTTC. Translation: CASSEGKSSGANVLTF.

The chain has TRBV19 and TRBJ2-3; D is ambiguous. Trimming left V 6 bases short and J 0 bases short, with 16 bases between. The CDR3 contains 16 residues. CDR1 LNHDA and CDR2 SQIVND come from the germline V gene (reference sequence). In DNA form, the CDR3 reads TGTGCCAGTAGCCTCTCTTTCTGGGCTAGCACAGATACGCAGTATTTT. Its protein is CASSLSFWASTDTQYF.

This clonotype was observed at least ten times. This chain joins TRBV7-9 and TRBJ1-6; 7 bases align to TRBD1. CDR1 and CDR2 from the germline V gene are SEHNR and FQNEAQ (reference sequence). This CDR3 has 16 residues. The junction had 9 bases not matched to a gene; V was cut back by 3 bases and J by 7 bases. This CDR3 is CASSFSGDSENSPLHF. CDR3 nucleotide sequence: TGTGCCAGCAGCTTTAGTGGGGACAGTGAAAATTCACCCCTCCACTTT.

The CDR3 region has the DNA TGTGCCAGCAGCTTATTTGCCCGGAAGGAATCTAGGCAGCCCCAGCATTTT. As protein: CASSLFARKESRQPQHF. The chain carries TRBV7-2 and TRBJ1-5, with no clear D. The germline gives CDR1 SGHTA, CDR2 FQGNSA. Between the trimmed V and J ends, which lost 2 bases and 7 bases, there was a span of 21 bases. The CDR3 is 17 residues long.

The chain uses TRBV27 and TRBJ1-5; D perhaps matches TRBD1 (5 bases). Germline loops: CDR1 MNHEY, CDR2 SMNVEV (reference sequence). The CDR3 runs 12 residues. Trimming took 8 bases from V and 4 from J, leaving 9 bases between them. This CDR3 is CASQTANQPQHF. Written as DNA, the CDR3 is TGTGCCAGCCAGACAGCTAATCAGCCCCAGCATTTT.

This clonotype was counted at least ten times. The chain has TRBV5-1 and TRBJ2-7; 8 nucleotides line up with TRBD2. The CDR3 contains 16 residues. V lost 3 bases, J lost 5 bases, and 13 bases stayed unmatched. Germline loops: CDR1 SGHRS, CDR2 YFSETQ. The CDR3 DNA sequence: TGCGCCAGCAGCTACGACGGGAGGGCCACTCCCCACGAGCAGTACTTC. Translating it yields CASSYDGRATPHEQYF.

The chain couples TRBV27 to TRBJ2-1; no reliable D call. CDR1 and CDR2 (germline): MNHEY, SMNVEV (reference sequence). The CDR3 is 19 residues long. V was cut by 1 base and J by 2 bases, with 21 bases left in between. CDR3 region: CASSLLGATIYQAYNEQFF. In DNA form, the CDR3 reads TGTGCCAGCAGTTTATTGGGCGCTACAATATATCAGGCCTACAATGAGCAGTTCTTC.

The chain carries TRBV27 and TRBJ2-1; a weak D match, TRBD2 (7 bases). Deletions cut 10 bases from V and 10 bases from J, with 20 bases between. The CDR3 has 13 amino acids. Germline assignment: CDR1 MNHEY and CDR2 SMNVEV (reference sequence). The CDR3 reads CATKRRGGGEQFF. The CDR3 nucleotides read TGTGCCACCAAGAGGAGGGGGGGGGGCGAGCAGTTCTTC.

This clonotype was seen repeatedly, ten times or more. The V gene is TRBV2, the J gene TRBJ1-1, with D unresolved. The CDR3 is 13 residues long. Deletions cut 6 bases from V and 1 base from J, with 9 bases between. Germline V gene data show CDR1 as SNHLY and CDR2 as FYNNEI. The CDR3 loop is CASRFNGNTEAFF. The DNA for the CDR3 is TGTGCCAGCAGATTCAACGGGAACACTGAAGCTTTCTTT.

In its sample, this clonotype was seen a few times. A much larger clone sits a single nucleotide away, making a read error possible. The chain couples TRBV7-9 to TRBJ2-1, with D unclear. Per the germline V gene, CDR1 is SEHNR and CDR2 is FQNEAQ (reference sequence). The CDR3 covers 10 residues. The chain's CDR3 is CASSFDERFF. The CDR3 nucleotides are TGTGCCAGCAGCTTCGATGAGCGGTTCTTC. Full variable domain (remainder filled in from reference TRBV7-9 and TRBJ2-1): DTGVSQNPRHKITKRGQNVTFRCDPISEHNRLYWYRQTLGQGPEFLTYFQNEAQLEKSRLLSDRFSAERPKGSFSTLEIQRTEQGDSAMYLCASSFDERFFGPGTRLTVL.

In its sample, this clonotype was seen a few times. Mismatch with germline at one junction end may stem from a read error. The chain employs TRBV7-2 and TRBJ2-5, with no clear D. Germline values: CDR1 SGHTA, CDR2 FQGNSA. The length of the CDR3 is 15 residues. CDR3 nucleotides: TGTGCCGGCAGCTTAGGATCTCCGTACCAAGAGACCCAGTACTTC. This encodes CAGSLGSPYQETQYF.

This clonotype was recorded many times. This chain joins TRBV29-1 and TRBJ1-5, with D perhaps TRBD1 (5 bases). The V gene lost 7 bases and the J gene lost 6 bases, with 13 bases spanning the gap. From germline, CDR1 is SQVTM and CDR2 ANQGSEA. This CDR3 has 12 amino acids. CDR3 nucleotide sequence: TGCAGCGCCGGGGAGGGGAGTCAGCCCCAGCATTTT. Protein: CSAGEGSQPQHF.

This clonotype has at least ten counts. V is TRBV20-1 and J is TRBJ1-4; maybe TRBD1 (5 bases). The germline gives CDR1 DFQATT, CDR2 SNEGSKA (reference sequence). Trimming shortened V by 4 bases and J by 8 bases, and 23 bases separated the two germline ends. CDR3 length equals 16 residues. CDR3 amino acids: CSAIPSLWGVGEKLFF. CDR3 in DNA: TGCAGTGCTATCCCCTCCTTATGGGGCGTGGGCGAAAAACTGTTTTTT.

Many counts were recorded for this clonotype. The J gene is TRBJ1-2, the V gene TRBV29-1, with D possibly being TRBD1 (5 bases). Deletions cut 4 bases from V and 8 bases from J, with 14 bases between. This CDR3 has 12 amino acids. CDR1 is SQVTM, CDR2 ANQGSEA, per germline. The CDR3 DNA sequence: TGCAGCGTTGGGGGCAGAGCGAACGGCTACACCTTC. Encoded protein: CSVGGRANGYTF.

In the case of this clonotype: A much larger clone differs from this one at a single base, so this may be a read error. The chain links TRBV2 to TRBJ1-2; D is undetermined. Per the germline V gene, CDR1 is SNHLY and CDR2 is FYNNEI. V lost 6 bases and J lost 4, with 27 bases in between. The CDR3 covers 18 residues. Here the CDR3 DNA reads TGTGCCAGCAGCGGTTATTCGGCAGTCCACCAGACTAGCTATGGCTACACCTTC. Its translation: CASSGYSAVHQTSYGYTF.

J is TRBJ2-7 and V is TRBV5-6; the D is unclear. The CDR3 sequence is 13 residues long. Between the trimmed V and J ends, which lost 1 base and 2 bases, there was a span of 7 bases. Germline CDR1 SGHDT, CDR2 YYEEEE. CDR3 residues: CASSLQDTYEQYF. CDR3 DNA: TGTGCCAGCAGCTTGCAGGATACCTACGAGCAGTACTTC.

The chain recombines TRBV20-1 with TRBJ1-4, with D perhaps matching TRBD1 (5 bases). The CDR3 is 13 residues long. The germline V gene encodes CDR1 DFQATT and CDR2 SNEGSKA (reference sequence). Here the CDR3 reads CTALTDTNEKLFF. The CDR3 DNA is TGCACTGCCCTGACAGACACTAATGAAAAACTGTTTTTT.

On this clonotype: At one end, the junction sequence differs from germline, possibly due to a read error. The chain carries TRBV27 and TRBJ2-3; weak D call: TRBD2 (7 bases). The CDR3 consists of 16 residues. In germline, CDR1 is MNHEY, CDR2 SMNVEV (reference sequence). CDR3 loop: CAGSLIRGAVKDTQYF. CDR3 DNA sequence: TGTGCCGGCAGTCTCATCCGGGGGGCGGTGAAAGATACGCAGTATTTT.

This clonotype showed up many times. The chain recombines TRBV29-1 with TRBJ1-2; 9 positions match TRBD1. This CDR3 comprises 13 residues. J gave up 5 bases and V 7 bases, and 8 bases lay outside the gene matches. CDR1 is SQVTM, CDR2 ANQGSEA, per germline. The CDR3 here is CSDYRDRDYGYTF. The CDR3 nucleotides are TGCAGCGACTATAGGGACAGGGATTATGGCTACACCTTC.

CDR3 nucleotide sequence: TGCAGTGCTAGAAGGGGGGCGGATGAAAAACTGTTTTTT. Protein: CSARRGADEKLFF. The gene calls are TRBV20-1 and TRBJ1-4; TRBD1 is a possible D gene (6 bases). The CDR3 sequence is 13 residues long. CDR1 and CDR2 (germline): DFQATT, SNEGSKA (reference sequence). Trimming took 2 bases from V and 6 from J, leaving 10 bases between them.

In its sample, this clonotype was seen many times. This chain links TRBV28 with TRBJ1-2; possible D gene TRBD1, 5 bases. V lost 5 bases and J lost 2, with 9 bases in between. Looked up from germline, CDR1 is MDHEN and CDR2 is SYDVKM. The CDR3 is 13 residues long. CDR3: CASSQQVNYGYTF. As DNA, the CDR3 is TGTGCCAGCAGTCAACAGGTCAACTATGGCTACACCTTC.

This clonotype occurred many times. The chain uses TRBV11-2 and TRBJ1-1; perhaps TRBD1 as D (5 bases). Trimming stripped 5 bases from V and 2 bases from J, with 9 bases between. CDR3 length: 13 amino acids. Germline assignment: CDR1 SGHAT and CDR2 FQNNGV. The CDR3 loop reads CASSRQPNTEAFF. For the CDR3, the DNA is TGTGCCAGCAGCAGACAGCCAAACACTGAAGCTTTCTTT.

There are many counts of this clonotype. The V gene is TRBV2, the J gene TRBJ2-1; a possible D gene is TRBD2 (6 bases). With 7 bases removed from V and 8 bases from J, the gap between germline ends came to 15 bases. The CDR3 length is 13 residues. CDR1 is SNHLY and CDR2 is FYNNEI in the germline V gene. CDR3 loop: CASTLLAIHEQFF. CDR3 bases: TGTGCCAGCACCCTCCTAGCGATCCATGAGCAGTTCTTC.

This clonotype was counted many times. The chain couples TRBV28 to TRBJ2-7; 7 positions agree with TRBD2. Looked up from germline, CDR1 is MDHEN and CDR2 is SYDVKM. Trimming cost V 5 bases and J 4 bases; bases outside gene matches: 14. The length of the CDR3 is 16 residues. The CDR3 bases are TGTGCCAGCAGTAAGGACGGGACTAAAAGGGGTTACGAGCAGTACTTC. As protein: CASSKDGTKRGYEQYF.

This clonotype has more than one count but fewer than ten. V gene TRBV12-3 or TRBV12-4 combines with J gene TRBJ2-1; D uncertain. V lost 6 bases to trimming and J lost 9 bases, with 9 bases between them. The CDR3 is made up of 11 amino acids. The CDR3: CASRTGSEQFF. DNA for the CDR3: TGTGCCAGCAGAACTGGGTCTGAGCAGTTCTTC.

Only a few counts were recorded for this clonotype. The rearrangement uses TRBV12-3 or TRBV12-4 and TRBJ2-7; D perhaps matches TRBD2 (5 bases). This CDR3 is built from 15 residues. Deletions cut 5 bases from V and 0 bases from J, with 14 bases between. The CDR3 DNA reads as TGTGCCAGCAGTCCCCGCCGGGGAAACTCCTACGAGCAGTACTTC. Amino acids: CASSPRRGNSYEQYF.

This clonotype was counted at least ten times. The chain links TRBV7-9 to TRBJ2-7; D remains unclear. The germline V gene has CDR1 SEHNR and CDR2 FQNEAQ (reference sequence). Trimming cost V 5 bases and J 0 bases, with 23 bases left between them. This CDR3 comprises 18 residues. CDR3 bases: TGTGCCAGCAGCGATCCCTATGCTCAGTCGGTCCACTCCTACGAGCAGTACTTC. The encoded protein is CASSDPYAQSVHSYEQYF. The full variable domain, its missing parts supplied by reference TRBV7-9 and TRBJ2-7, is DTGVSQNPRHKITKRGQNVTFRCDPISEHNRLYWYRQTLGQGPEFLTYFQNEAQLEKSRLLSDRFSAERPKGSFSTLEIQRTEQGDSAMYLCASSDPYAQSVHSYEQYFGPGTRLTVT.

This clonotype appeared a few times. The chain is built from TRBV3-1 and TRBJ2-1, with D perhaps TRBD2 (5 bases). Trimming shortened V by 0 bases and J by 7 bases, and 7 bases separated the two germline ends. Per germline, CDR1 LGHDT and CDR2 YNNKEL (reference sequence). The CDR3 has 13 residues. CDR3 amino acids: CASSQETGNEQFF. DNA for the CDR3: TGTGCCAGCAGCCAAGAGACGGGGAATGAGCAGTTCTTC.